What follows are 15 T cell receptor beta chains derived from one specimen sequenced in a study of cytomegalovirus exposure and HLA in healthy donors. Primers for the PCR totalled 60 Vbeta and 13 Jbeta. Generated by immunoSEQ multiplex PCR, the TCRdb table keeps only in-frame clones and is missing some. The data hold roughly 120,000 clones, with around 70% observed a single time. Specimen: PBMCs. The receptors stem from a man aged 25 to 45 in good health and CMV-seropositive.

This clone came up once. This chain uses TRBV7-9 with TRBJ2-7; D is undetermined. In germline, CDR1 is SEHNR, CDR2 FQNEAQ (reference sequence). Between the trimmed V and J ends, which lost 5 bases and 6 bases, there was a span of 14 bases. The CDR3 contains 13 residues. CDR3 amino acids: CASSPTQTGEQYF. CDR3 DNA sequence: TGTGCCAGCAGCCCAACCCAGACGGGCGAGCAGTACTTC.

J is TRBJ2-5 and V is TRBV18; 7 bases align to TRBD1. From germline, CDR1 is KGHSH and CDR2 LQKENI. The CDR3 sequence is 14 residues long. V was pared by 5 bases and J by 3 bases, with 6 bases of the junction left unmatched. The CDR3 DNA reads as TGTGCCAGCTCAGAACCTACAGGGGAAGAGACCCAGTACTTC. It is translated as CASSEPTGEETQYF. Variable domain in full (rest from reference TRBV18 and TRBJ2-5): NAGVMQNPRHLVRRRGQEARLRCSPMKGHSHVYWYRQLPEEGLKFMVYLQKENIIDESGMPKERFSAEFPKEGPSILRIQQVVRGDSAAYFCASSEPTGEETQYFGPGTRLLVL.

This clone was detected only a few times. The chain has TRBV4-3 and TRBJ1-4; D gene uncertain. Trimming pared 4 bases from V and 5 bases from J, leaving 11 bases between. The CDR3 runs 14 residues. CDR1 and CDR2 (germline): LGHNA, YSLEER. CDR3 in amino acids: CASSRLTGNEKLFF. In nucleotides, the CDR3 is TGCGCCAGCAGCCGCCTGACTGGGAATGAAAAACTGTTTTTT.

J is TRBJ2-7 and V is TRBV6-5, with a weak D call TRBD2 (7 bases). Looked up from germline, CDR1 is MNHEY and CDR2 is SVGAGI. Trimming removed 6 bases from V and 5 bases from J, with 17 bases in between. The length of the CDR3 is 14 residues. CDR3 DNA sequence: TGTGCCAGCAGAGGGGGTGGGGGGGTGAACGAGCAGTACTTC. Translation gives CASRGGGGVNEQYF.

This clone occurred a few times. The chain recombines TRBV27 with TRBJ2-7, with 7 bases aligning to TRBD1. The V gene's germline CDR1 is MNHEY and CDR2 SMNVEV (reference sequence). With V trimmed by 3 bases and J by 4 bases, 9 bases remained unmatched. This CDR3 is built from 15 residues. CDR3 in amino acids: CASSLEQGRGYEQYF. The CDR3 region has the DNA TGTGCCAGCAGTTTGGAACAGGGGCGCGGGTACGAGCAGTACTTC.

The chain links TRBV6-1 to TRBJ2-5; D is ambiguous. V dropped 7 bases and J dropped 1 base, with 13 bases sitting between them. The CDR3 totals 14 residues. Germline CDR1 MNHNS, CDR2 SASEGT. The CDR3: CASTRMSAQETQYF. Written as DNA, the CDR3 is TGTGCCAGCACGCGGATGTCAGCCCAAGAGACCCAGTACTTC.

There are a few counts of this clone. This chain uses TRBV5-4 with TRBJ1-1, with 7 bases aligning to TRBD1. V shed 3 bases and J 1 base; nucleotides not matched to a gene: 0. Germline V gene lookup returns CDR1 SGHNT and CDR2 YYREEE (reference sequence). The CDR3 contains 13 residues. The CDR3 DNA follows: TGTGCCAGCAGCTGGGACAGGAACACTGAAGCTTTCTTT. Amino acid sequence: CASSWDRNTEAFF.

The genes are TRBV25-1 and TRBJ1-6, with TRBD1 matching over 12 bases. The CDR3 covers 15 residues. Looked up from germline, CDR1 is MGHDK and CDR2 is SYGVNS. V was pared by 8 bases and J by 10 bases, with 9 bases of the junction left unmatched. Here the CDR3 reads CASGGGTGGGSPLHF. In DNA form, the CDR3 reads TGTGCCAGCGGCGGAGGGACAGGGGGCGGCTCACCCCTCCACTTT.

This chain connects TRBV5-1 to TRBJ1-2, with 8 nucleotides matching TRBD1. Germline V CDR1 and CDR2: SGHRS, YFSETQ. This CDR3 region has 14 residues. The ends lost 2 bases at V and 6 bases at J; junction bases unmatched: 6. CDR3 protein: CASSFTGGSDGYTF. As DNA, the CDR3 is TGCGCCAGCAGCTTTACAGGGGGTTCGGATGGCTACACCTTC.

The chain couples TRBV6-1 to TRBJ2-2; 8 nucleotides line up with TRBD1. This CDR3 contains 12 residues. Germline CDR1 is MNHNS and CDR2 is SASEGT. V lost 6 bases, J lost 9 bases, and 3 bases stayed unmatched. The CDR3 bases are TGTGCCAGCAGGGGACAGGTCCGGGAGCTGTTTTTT. It yields the protein CASRGQVRELFF.

This clone was recorded only once. The CDR3 DNA follows: TGTGCCAGCAGTAAAACAGGGGTGGGCTATGGCTACACCTTC. This encodes CASSKTGVGYGYTF. The rearrangement links TRBV6-6 to TRBJ1-2, with TRBD1 identical over 7 bases. This CDR3 contains 14 residues. Germline V gives CDR1 MNHNY, CDR2 SVGAGI (reference sequence). Trimming cost V 5 bases and J 4 bases; bases outside gene matches: 7.

This sequence joins TRBV10-3 and TRBJ2-3, with a weak D call TRBD1 (5 bases). In germline, CDR1 is ENHRY, CDR2 SYGVKD. This CDR3 spans 15 amino acids. The V and J ends lost 3 bases and 3 bases respectively, with 13 bases between them. CDR3 DNA: TGTGCCATCAGTGACCCGGTAGCAGGGACAGATACGCAGTATTTT. The encoded protein is CAISDPVAGTDTQYF.

This clone has a single count. The rearrangement uses TRBV7-6 and TRBJ2-7, with D perhaps matching TRBD1 (8 bases). The germline gives CDR1 SGHVS, CDR2 FNYEAQ. V was trimmed by 5 bases and J by 5 bases, leaving 16 bases between them. CDR3 length equals 14 residues. The CDR3 DNA is TGTGCCAGCAGCGCGAGACAGGGGACTAACGAGCAGTACTTC. This codes for CASSARQGTNEQYF.

This clone was counted only a few times. The V and J genes are TRBV5-4 and TRBJ2-1; 7 nucleotides agree with TRBD2. CDR3 length equals 16 residues. Trimming cost V 4 bases and J 7 bases; bases outside gene matches: 14. Looked up from germline, CDR1 is SGHNT and CDR2 is YYREEE (reference sequence). The CDR3 nucleotides are TGTGCCAGCAGCGGGGGGGGGAGCGGGGCATTGAATGAGCAGTTCTTC. Amino acids: CASSGGGSGALNEQFF.

The rearrangement joins TRBV13 to TRBJ1-1, with D maybe TRBD1 (5 bases). The V end lost 5 bases, the J end lost 7 bases, and 23 bases lay between the germline ends. Germline CDR1 PRHDT, CDR2 FYEKMQ (reference sequence). The CDR3 has 16 amino acids. DNA of the CDR3: TGTGCCAGCAGCCCATACCAATGGGGGGGTGGGATTGAAGCTTTCTTT. It codes for CASSPYQWGGGIEAFF.